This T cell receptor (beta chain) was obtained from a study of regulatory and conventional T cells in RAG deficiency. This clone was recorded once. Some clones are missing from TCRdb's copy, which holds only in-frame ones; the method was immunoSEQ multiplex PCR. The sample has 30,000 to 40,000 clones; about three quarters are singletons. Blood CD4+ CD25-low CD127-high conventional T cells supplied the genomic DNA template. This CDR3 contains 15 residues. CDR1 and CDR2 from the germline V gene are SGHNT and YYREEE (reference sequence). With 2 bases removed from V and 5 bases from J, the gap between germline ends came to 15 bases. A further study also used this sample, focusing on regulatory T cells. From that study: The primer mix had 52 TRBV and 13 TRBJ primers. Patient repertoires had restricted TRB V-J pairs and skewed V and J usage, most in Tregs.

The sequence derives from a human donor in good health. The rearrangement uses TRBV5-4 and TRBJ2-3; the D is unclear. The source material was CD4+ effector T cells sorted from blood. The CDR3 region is CASSLAGARVDTQYF. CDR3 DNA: TGTGCCAGCAGCTTAGCAGGAGCTCGTGTAGATACGCAGTATTTT. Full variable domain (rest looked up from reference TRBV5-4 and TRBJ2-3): ETGVTQSPTHLIKTRGQQVTLRCSSQSGHNTVSWYQQALGQGPQFIFQYYREEENGRGNFPPRFSGLQFPNYSSELNVNALELDDSALYLCASSLAGARVDTQYFGPGTRLTVL.